This entry lists 13 T cell receptor beta chains sequenced from one sample in a study of T cells after yellow fever vaccination. From the 5' RACE reads, TCRdb called clonotypes with MiXCR, one entry per CDR3 protein. The sample yields a few hundred thousand distinct CDR3 sequences, about 7% seen once. Sequenced here: CD4+ T cells sorted from PBMCs, sampled 15 days after the yellow fever booster vaccination. The receptors here all came from a man younger than 40 who received the YFV17D yellow fever vaccine.

The CDR3 reads CASSSLAGFHNEQFF. DNA for the CDR3: TGTGCCAGCAGCTCACTAGCGGGGTTTCATAATGAGCAGTTCTTC. V usage is TRBV11-2 and J usage is TRBJ2-1, with 10 bases fitting TRBD2. CDR1 SGHAT and CDR2 FQNNGV come from the germline V gene. The CDR3 loop spans 15 amino acids. V shed 4 bases, J shed 7 bases, and the junction held 7 bases outside the gene matches.

This clonotype was seen at least ten times. The genes are TRBV11-1 and TRBJ2-1; TRBD2 matches at 14 bases. This CDR3 spans 14 amino acids. CDR1 is SGHAT and CDR2 is FQDESV in the germline V gene (reference sequence). Trimming took 4 bases from V and 10 from J; bases not matched to a gene: 3. CDR3 amino acids: CASSSGLAGVEQFF. CDR3 sequence (DNA): TGTGCCAGCAGCTCGGGACTAGCGGGAGTCGAGCAGTTCTTC.

This clonotype was detected ten times or more. The chain employs TRBV12-3 or TRBV12-4 and TRBJ2-3, with 12 bases identical to TRBD2. The CDR3 runs 20 residues. Trimming removed 3 bases from V and 6 bases from J; junction bases left unmatched: 19. The CDR3 bases are TGTGCCAGCAGTTTGTATCCCACCGGGCTAGCGGGAGGGCCGGCGGATACGCAGTATTTT. Translation gives CASSLYPTGLAGGPADTQYF.

This clonotype showed up many times. The chain has TRBV12-3 or TRBV12-4 and TRBJ2-7; TRBD2 is a possible D gene (6 bases). The CDR3 has 13 residues. V was shortened by 4 bases and J by 6 bases, with 13 bases between the two germline ends. The chain's CDR3 is CASSSSSGVEQYF. CDR3 DNA sequence: TGTGCCAGCAGTTCAAGCTCGGGGGTCGAGCAGTACTTC.

This chain uses TRBV12-3 or TRBV12-4 with TRBJ2-1; 8 bases agree with TRBD2. Trimming removed 6 bases from V and 6 bases from J; junction bases left unmatched: 7. This CDR3 is 14 amino acids long. The CDR3 DNA reads as TGTGCCAGCAGGTGGCTCGGGAGGGCCAATGAGCAGTTCTTC. It encodes CASRWLGRANEQFF.

Ten or more counts support this clonotype. The chain links TRBV6-5 to TRBJ2-6; TRBD1 aligns across 9 bases. The CDR3 is 17 amino acids. The ends lost 5 bases at V and 0 bases at J; junction bases unmatched: 5. Germline V gene lookup returns CDR1 MNHEY and CDR2 SVGAGI. In DNA form, the CDR3 reads TGTGCCAGCAGTATTTCGACAGGGGGCTCTGGGGCCAACGTCCTGACTTTC. Encoded protein: CASSISTGGSGANVLTF.

In this sample, this clonotype turned up many times. The chain couples TRBV7-2 to TRBJ1-1; the match to TRBD1 covers 7 bases. This CDR3 comprises 15 residues. The V gene end was trimmed by 5 bases and the J gene end by 4 bases; junction bases not matched to a gene: 10. Germline V gives CDR1 SGHTA, CDR2 FQGNSA. The CDR3 bases are TGTGCCAGCAGCCCGCCACAGGGGAGGGGCACTGAAGCTTTCTTT. Protein product: CASSPPQGRGTEAFF.

This clonotype was observed a handful of times. The V call is TRBV7-9, the J call TRBJ2-2, with 7 bases aligning to TRBD2. Per the germline V gene, CDR1 is SEHNR and CDR2 is FQNEAQ (reference sequence). The V gene end was trimmed by 5 bases and the J gene end by 5 bases; junction bases not matched to a gene: 11. This CDR3 comprises 16 residues. The DNA of the CDR3 is TGTGCCAGCAGCCTAAGAGGGAGGGCCCAAACCGGGGAGCTGTTTTTT. As protein: CASSLRGRAQTGELFF.

This clonotype was picked up many times. The V call is TRBV3-1, the J call TRBJ2-7; 7 nucleotides align to TRBD1. J gave up 3 bases and V 3 bases, and 5 bases lay outside the gene matches. CDR3 length: 14 amino acids. In germline, CDR1 is LGHDT, CDR2 YNNKEL (reference sequence). Here the CDR3 reads CASSQPGGSYEQYF. The CDR3, as DNA: TGTGCCAGCAGCCAGCCAGGGGGAAGCTACGAGCAGTACTTC.

The chain combines TRBV2 with TRBJ2-7, with 9 bases aligning to TRBD1. There are 14 residues in the CDR3. The J segment lost 3 bases and the V segment lost 5 bases, leaving 5 bases of the junction unmatched. Germline CDR1 reads SNHLY; CDR2 reads FYNNEI. CDR3 nucleotides: TGTGCCAGCAGTACCGGGACAGGGTTCTACGAGCAGTACTTC. Translation: CASSTGTGFYEQYF.

Worth noting for this clonotype: A much bigger clone sits one base away, suggesting this may be a read error. The genes are TRBV5-5 and TRBJ2-7; 7 bases align to TRBD1. CDR3 size: 15 residues. Germline CDR1 is SGHKS and CDR2 is YYEKEE (reference sequence). J was trimmed by 4 bases and V by 4 bases; bases with no gene match: 11. CDR3 DNA: TGTGCCAGCAGCCGCGTCACAGGGGAGTCGTACGAGCAGTACTTC. Translated: CASSRVTGESYEQYF.

This clonotype was seen a handful of times. This chain connects TRBV20-1 to TRBJ1-5, with 9 bases matching TRBD1. V was clipped by 3 bases and J by 2 bases; unmatched bases: 8. The germline CDR1 and CDR2 sequences are DFQATT and SNEGSKA (reference sequence). The CDR3 has 16 amino acids. The CDR3 sequence is CSASGTGTLGNQPQHF. The CDR3 DNA reads as TGCAGTGCTAGTGGGACAGGGACGTTGGGCAATCAGCCCCAGCATTTT.

The J gene is TRBJ2-7, the V gene TRBV18; 10 bases align to TRBD2. Trimming at V came to 3 bases and at J to 6 bases, leaving 8 bases not matched to a gene. This CDR3 contains 15 residues. CDR1 and CDR2 (germline): KGHSH, LQKENI. Here the CDR3 reads CASSPALAGEGEQYF. The CDR3 DNA follows: TGTGCCAGCTCACCGGCCCTAGCGGGAGAAGGCGAGCAGTACTTC.